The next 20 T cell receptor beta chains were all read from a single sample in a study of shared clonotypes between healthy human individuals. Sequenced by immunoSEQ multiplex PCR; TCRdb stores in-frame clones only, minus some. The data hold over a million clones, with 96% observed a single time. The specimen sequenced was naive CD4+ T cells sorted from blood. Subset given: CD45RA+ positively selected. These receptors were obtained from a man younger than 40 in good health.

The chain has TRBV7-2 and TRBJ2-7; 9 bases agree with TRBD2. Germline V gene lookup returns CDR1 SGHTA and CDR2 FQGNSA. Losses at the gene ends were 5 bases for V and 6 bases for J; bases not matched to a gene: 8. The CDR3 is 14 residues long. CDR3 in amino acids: CASSPWLAGLEQYF. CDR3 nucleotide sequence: TGTGCCAGCAGCCCCTGGCTAGCGGGACTCGAGCAGTACTTC.

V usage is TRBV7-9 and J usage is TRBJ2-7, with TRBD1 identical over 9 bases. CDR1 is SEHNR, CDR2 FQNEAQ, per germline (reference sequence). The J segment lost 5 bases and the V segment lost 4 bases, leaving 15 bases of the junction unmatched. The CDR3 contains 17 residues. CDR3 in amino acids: CASSSSTYGTGRDEQYF. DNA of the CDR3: TGTGCCAGCAGCTCATCCACTTACGGGACAGGGAGGGACGAGCAGTACTTC.

The CDR3 region is CASSPRRDGYNEQFF. The CDR3 coding sequence is TGTGCCAGCAGCCCACGGAGGGACGGCTACAATGAGCAGTTCTTC. The chain uses TRBV7-2 and TRBJ2-1; the D gene is possibly TRBD2 (6 bases). This CDR3 has 15 amino acids. Trimming cost V 5 bases and J 3 bases, with 14 bases left between them. The germline V gene has CDR1 SGHTA and CDR2 FQGNSA.

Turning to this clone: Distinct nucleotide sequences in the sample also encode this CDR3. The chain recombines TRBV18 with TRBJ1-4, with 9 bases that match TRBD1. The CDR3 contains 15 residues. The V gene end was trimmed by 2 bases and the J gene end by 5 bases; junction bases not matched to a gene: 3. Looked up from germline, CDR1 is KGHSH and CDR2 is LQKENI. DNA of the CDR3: TGTGCCAGCTCACCATTGGGACAGGGAAATGAAAAACTGTTTTTT. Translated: CASSPLGQGNEKLFF. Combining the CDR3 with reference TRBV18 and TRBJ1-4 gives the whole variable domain NAGVMQNPRHLVRRRGQEARLRCSPMKGHSHVYWYRQLPEEGLKFMVYLQKENIIDESGMPKERFSAEFPKEGPSILRIQQVVRGDSAAYFCASSPLGQGNEKLFFGSGTQLSVL.

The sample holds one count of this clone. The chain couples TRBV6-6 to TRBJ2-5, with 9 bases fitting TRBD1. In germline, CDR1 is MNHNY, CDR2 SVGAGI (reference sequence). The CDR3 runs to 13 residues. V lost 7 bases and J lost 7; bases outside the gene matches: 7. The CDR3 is CASTGTGSGTQYF. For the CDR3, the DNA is TGTGCCAGCACCGGGACAGGGAGTGGGACCCAGTACTTC.

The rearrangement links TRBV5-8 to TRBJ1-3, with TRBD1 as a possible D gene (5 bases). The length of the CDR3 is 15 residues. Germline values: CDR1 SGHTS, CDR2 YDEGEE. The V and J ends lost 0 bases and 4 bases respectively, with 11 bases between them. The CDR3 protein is CASSLAGRGGNTIYF. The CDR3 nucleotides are TGTGCCAGCAGCTTGGCGGGGAGGGGCGGAAACACCATATATTTT.

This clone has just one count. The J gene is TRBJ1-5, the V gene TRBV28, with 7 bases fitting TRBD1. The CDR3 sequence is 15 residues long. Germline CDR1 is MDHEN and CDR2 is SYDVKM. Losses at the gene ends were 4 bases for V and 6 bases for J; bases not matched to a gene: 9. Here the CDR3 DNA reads TGTGCCAGCAGTTGGCCGACAGGGTTAAGTCAGCCCCAGCATTTT. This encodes CASSWPTGLSQPQHF.

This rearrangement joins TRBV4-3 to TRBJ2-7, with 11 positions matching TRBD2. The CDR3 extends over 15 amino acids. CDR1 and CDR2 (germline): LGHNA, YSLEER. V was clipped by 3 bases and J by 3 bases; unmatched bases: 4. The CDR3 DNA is TGCGCCAGCAGCCATTCCACTAGCGGGAGCTACGAGCAGTACTTC. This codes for CASSHSTSGSYEQYF.

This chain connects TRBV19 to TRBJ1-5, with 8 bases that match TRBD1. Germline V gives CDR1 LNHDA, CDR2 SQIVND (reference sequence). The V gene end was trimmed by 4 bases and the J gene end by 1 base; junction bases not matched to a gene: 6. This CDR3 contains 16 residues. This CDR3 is CASSTLDRGSNQPQHF. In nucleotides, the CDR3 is TGTGCCAGTAGTACCCTCGACAGGGGAAGCAATCAGCCCCAGCATTTT. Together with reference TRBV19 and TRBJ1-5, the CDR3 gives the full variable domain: DGGITQSPKYLFRKEGQNVTLSCEQNLNHDAMYWYRQDPGQGLRLIYYSQIVNDFQKGDIAEGYSVSREKKESFPLTVTSAQKNPTAFYLCASSTLDRGSNQPQHFGDGTRLSIL.

CDR3: CATSVGLHEQYF. Here the CDR3 DNA reads TGTGCCACCAGCGTGGGACTACACGAGCAGTACTTC. The chain recombines TRBV15 with TRBJ2-7; 7 bases are shared with TRBD2. The CDR3 covers 12 residues. V lost 5 bases and J lost 5; bases outside the gene matches: 3. Germline V gene data show CDR1 as LNHNV and CDR2 as YYDKDF (reference sequence).

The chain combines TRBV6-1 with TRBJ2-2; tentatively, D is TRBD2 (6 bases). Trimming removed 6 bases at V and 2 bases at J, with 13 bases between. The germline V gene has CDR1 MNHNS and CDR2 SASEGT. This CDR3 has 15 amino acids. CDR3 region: CASRLGGVNTGELFF. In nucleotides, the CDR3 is TGTGCCAGCAGACTCGGAGGGGTTAACACCGGGGAGCTGTTTTTT.

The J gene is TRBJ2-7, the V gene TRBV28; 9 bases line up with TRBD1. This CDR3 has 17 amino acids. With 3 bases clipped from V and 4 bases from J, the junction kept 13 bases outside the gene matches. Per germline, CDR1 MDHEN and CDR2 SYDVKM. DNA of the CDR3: TGTGCCAGCAGTTTTCAGGGGACAGGGAGTTCCCCTTACGAGCAGTACTTC. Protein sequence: CASSFQGTGSSPYEQYF. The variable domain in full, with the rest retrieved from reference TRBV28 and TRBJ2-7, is DVKVTQSSRYLVKRTGEKVFLECVQDMDHENMFWYRQDPGLGLRLIYFSYDVKMKEKGDIPEGYSVSREKKERFSLILESASTNQTSMYLCASSFQGTGSSPYEQYFGPGTRLTVT.

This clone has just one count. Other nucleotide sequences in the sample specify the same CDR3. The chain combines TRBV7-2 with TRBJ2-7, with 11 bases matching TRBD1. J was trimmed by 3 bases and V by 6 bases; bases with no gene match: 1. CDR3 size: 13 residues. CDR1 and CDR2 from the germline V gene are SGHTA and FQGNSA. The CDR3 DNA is TGTGCCAGCAGGGGGACAGGGGGCTACGAGCAGTACTTC. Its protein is CASRGTGGYEQYF.

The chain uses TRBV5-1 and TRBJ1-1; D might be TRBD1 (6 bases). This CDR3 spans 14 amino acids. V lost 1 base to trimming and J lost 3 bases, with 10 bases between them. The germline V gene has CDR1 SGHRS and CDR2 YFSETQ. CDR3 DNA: TGCGCCAGCAGCTTGCAGGGGCTAGACACTGAAGCTTTCTTT. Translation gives CASSLQGLDTEAFF.

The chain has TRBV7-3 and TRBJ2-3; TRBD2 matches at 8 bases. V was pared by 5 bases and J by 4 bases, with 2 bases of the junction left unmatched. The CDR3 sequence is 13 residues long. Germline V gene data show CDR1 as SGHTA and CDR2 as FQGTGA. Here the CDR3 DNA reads TGTGCCAGCAGCGTGGGACTAGCAGATACGCAGTATTTT. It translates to CASSVGLADTQYF.

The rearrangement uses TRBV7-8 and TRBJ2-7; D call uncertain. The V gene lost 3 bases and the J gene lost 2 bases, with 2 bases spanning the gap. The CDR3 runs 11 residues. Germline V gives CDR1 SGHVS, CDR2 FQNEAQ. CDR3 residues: CASSFAYEQYF. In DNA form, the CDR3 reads TGTGCCAGCAGCTTTGCCTACGAGCAGTACTTC.

DNA for the CDR3: TGCAGCGTCGCTACAGGGGGCACTGAAAAACTGTTTTTT. Its translation: CSVATGGTEKLFF. This chain uses TRBV29-1 with TRBJ1-4; 9 nucleotides agree with TRBD1. There are 13 residues in the CDR3. Germline CDR1 SQVTM, CDR2 ANQGSEA. After removal of 6 bases from V and 7 bases from J, the junction contained 6 bases not matched to a gene.

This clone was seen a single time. The DNA for the CDR3 is TGTGCCAGCAGTTTATACCCAGGGCCCTTGAACACCGGGGAGCTGTTTTTT. As protein: CASSLYPGPLNTGELFF. The rearrangement joins TRBV28 to TRBJ2-2; D is perhaps TRBD1 (5 bases). CDR1 is MDHEN and CDR2 is SYDVKM in the germline V gene. V was pared by 1 base and J by 1 base, with 13 bases between. The CDR3 runs 17 residues.

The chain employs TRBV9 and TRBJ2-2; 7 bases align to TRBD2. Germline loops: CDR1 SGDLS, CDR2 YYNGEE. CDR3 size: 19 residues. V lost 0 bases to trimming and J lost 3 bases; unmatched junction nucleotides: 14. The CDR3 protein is CASSVEEGGPGMYTGELFF. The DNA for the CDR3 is TGTGCCAGCAGCGTAGAAGAGGGAGGGCCAGGAATGTACACCGGGGAGCTGTTTTTT.

CDR3 coding DNA: TGTGCCAGCAGTGGTCGGTCGGGGGGCACCGGGGAGCTGTTTTTT. Amino acid sequence: CASSGRSGGTGELFF. This chain joins TRBV2 and TRBJ2-2; 7 bases align to TRBD2. The CDR3 runs 15 residues. Germline-derived CDR1 and CDR2 are SNHLY and FYNNEI. J gave up 4 bases and V 4 bases, and 6 bases lay outside the gene matches.